Following are 5 T cell receptor beta chains from one sample sequenced in a study of T cell responses to AZD1222 COVID-19 vaccine. Libraries were prepared by immunoSEQ multiplex PCR; TCRdb keeps only in-frame clonotypes and omits some of them. The sample lists about 180,000 clones; 80% to 90% were seen once. The specimen comprised peripheral blood, sampled on day 0 of AZD1222 vaccination. These TCRs come from an adult in good health.

Comment on this clone: Mismatch with germline at one junction end may stem from a read error. The rearrangement links TRBV27 to TRBJ1-2, with D uncertain. The CDR3 runs to 13 residues. The V gene's germline CDR1 is MNHEY and CDR2 SMNVEV (reference sequence). The CDR3 reads CASSPRESYVYTF. In DNA, the CDR3 is TGTGCCAGCAGCCCCCGGGAATCATATGTCTACACCTTC.

The CDR3 bases are TGTGCCAGCAGCCCCCCCGGAGAGGGGTATGGCTACACCTTC. Protein: CASSPPGEGYGYTF. The chain uses TRBV7-6 and TRBJ1-2; D is possibly TRBD1 (5 bases). Deletions cut 5 bases from V and 5 bases from J, with 15 bases between. CDR3 length: 14 amino acids. Germline loops: CDR1 SGHVS, CDR2 FNYEAQ. The complete variable domain, with remaining parts taken from reference TRBV7-6 and TRBJ1-2, reads GAGVSQSPRYKVTKRGQDVALRCDPISGHVSLYWYRQALGQGPEFLTYFNYEAQQDKSGLPNDRFSAERPEGSISTLTIQRTEQRDSAMYRCASSPPGEGYGYTFGSGTRLTVV.

The J gene is TRBJ2-2, the V gene TRBV7-9, with D hard to call. Germline CDR1 SEHNR, CDR2 FQNEAQ (reference sequence). The CDR3 consists of 13 residues. V was cut by 5 bases and J by 6 bases, with 10 bases left in between. The CDR3 nucleotides are TGTGCCAGCAGCCTGGACCTCCCCGGGGAGCTGTTTTTT. Encoded protein: CASSLDLPGELFF. The full variable domain, its missing parts supplied by reference TRBV7-9 and TRBJ2-2, is DTGVSQNPRHKITKRGQNVTFRCDPISEHNRLYWYRQTLGQGPEFLTYFQNEAQLEKSRLLSDRFSAERPKGSFSTLEIQRTEQGDSAMYLCASSLDLPGELFFGEGSRLTVL.

V and J are TRBV24-1 and TRBJ1-5; D might be TRBD1 (5 bases). Germline assignment: CDR1 KGHDR and CDR2 SFDVKD. The V gene lost 6 bases and the J gene lost 9 bases, with 14 bases spanning the gap. The CDR3 has 13 amino acids. The CDR3 sequence is CATSLPGRGPQHF. The DNA for the CDR3 is TGTGCCACCAGTTTGCCAGGGCGCGGGCCCCAGCATTTT.

V gene TRBV7-3 combines with J gene TRBJ2-1; TRBD1 matches at 9 bases. The CDR3 is 15 residues long. V lost 4 bases to trimming and J lost 6 bases; unmatched junction nucleotides: 7. CDR1 and CDR2 (germline): SGHTA, FQGTGA. The DNA of the CDR3 is TGTGCCAGCAGCTCCGCCGGGACAGGGAGCAATGAGCAGTTCTTC. It is translated as CASSSAGTGSNEQFF.